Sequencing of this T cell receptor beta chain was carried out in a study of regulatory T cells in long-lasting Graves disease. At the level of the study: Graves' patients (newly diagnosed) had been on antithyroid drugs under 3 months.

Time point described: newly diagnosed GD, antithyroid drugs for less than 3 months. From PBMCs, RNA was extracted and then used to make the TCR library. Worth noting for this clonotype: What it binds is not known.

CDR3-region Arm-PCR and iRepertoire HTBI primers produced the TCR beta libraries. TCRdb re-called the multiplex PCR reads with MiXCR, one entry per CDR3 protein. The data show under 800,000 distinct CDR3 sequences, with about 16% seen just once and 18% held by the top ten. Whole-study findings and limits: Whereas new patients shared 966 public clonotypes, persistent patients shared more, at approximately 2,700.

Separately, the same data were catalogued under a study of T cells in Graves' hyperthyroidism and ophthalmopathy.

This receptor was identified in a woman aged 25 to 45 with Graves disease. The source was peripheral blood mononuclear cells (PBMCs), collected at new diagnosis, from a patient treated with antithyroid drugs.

This CDR3 is CSARDTSGRAWSYNEQFF. CDR3 nucleotides: TGCAGTGCTAGAGATACTAGCGGGAGGGCCTGGTCCTACAATGAGCAGTTCTTC. V usage is TRBV20-1 and J usage is TRBJ2-1, with TRBD2 matching over 13 bases. The V gene's germline CDR1 is DFQATT and CDR2 SNEGSKA (reference sequence). The CDR3 consists of 18 residues. Losses at the gene ends were 0 bases for V and 1 base for J; bases not matched to a gene: 6.